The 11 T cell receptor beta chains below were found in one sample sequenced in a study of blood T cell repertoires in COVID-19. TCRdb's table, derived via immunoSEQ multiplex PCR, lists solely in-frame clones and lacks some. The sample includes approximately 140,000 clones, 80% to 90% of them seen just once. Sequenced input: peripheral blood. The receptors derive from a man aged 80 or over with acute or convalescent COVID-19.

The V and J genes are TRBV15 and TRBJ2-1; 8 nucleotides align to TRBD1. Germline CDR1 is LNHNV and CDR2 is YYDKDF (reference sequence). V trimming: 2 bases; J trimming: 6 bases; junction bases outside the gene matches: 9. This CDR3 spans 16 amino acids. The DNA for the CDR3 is TGTGCCACCAGCAGATTAGGACAGGGCTTTGTCAATGAGCAGTTCTTC. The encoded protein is CATSRLGQGFVNEQFF.

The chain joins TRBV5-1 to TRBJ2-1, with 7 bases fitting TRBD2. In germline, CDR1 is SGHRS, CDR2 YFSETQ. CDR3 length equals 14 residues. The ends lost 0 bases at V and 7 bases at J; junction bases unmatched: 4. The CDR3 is CASSLALALNEQFF. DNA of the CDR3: TGCGCCAGCAGCTTGGCACTAGCGTTGAATGAGCAGTTCTTC.

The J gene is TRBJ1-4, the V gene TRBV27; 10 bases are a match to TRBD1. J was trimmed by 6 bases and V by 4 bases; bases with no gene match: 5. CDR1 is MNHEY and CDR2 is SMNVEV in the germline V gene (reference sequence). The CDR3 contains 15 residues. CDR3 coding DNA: TGTGCCAGCAGTTCGTTCGGGACAGGGGATGAAAAACTGTTTTTT. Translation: CASSSFGTGDEKLFF.

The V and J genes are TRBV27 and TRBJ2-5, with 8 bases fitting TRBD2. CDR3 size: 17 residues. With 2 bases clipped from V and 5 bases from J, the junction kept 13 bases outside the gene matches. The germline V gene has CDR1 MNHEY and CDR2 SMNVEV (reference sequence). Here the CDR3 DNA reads TGTGCCAGCAGTTTAAATCGAGGAGCGGGAGACCCCGAGACCCAGTACTTC. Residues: CASSLNRGAGDPETQYF.

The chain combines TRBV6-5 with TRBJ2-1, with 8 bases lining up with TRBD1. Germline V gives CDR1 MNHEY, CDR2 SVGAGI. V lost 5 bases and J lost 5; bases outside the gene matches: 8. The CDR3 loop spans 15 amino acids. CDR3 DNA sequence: TGTGCCAGCAGTAAAACAGGGGGTAATAACAATGAGCAGTTCTTC. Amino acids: CASSKTGGNNNEQFF.

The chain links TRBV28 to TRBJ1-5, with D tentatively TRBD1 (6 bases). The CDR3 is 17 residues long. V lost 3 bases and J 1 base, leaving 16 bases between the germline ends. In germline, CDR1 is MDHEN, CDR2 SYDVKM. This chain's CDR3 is CASSFVGRGVSNQPQHF. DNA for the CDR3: TGTGCCAGCAGTTTTGTAGGCAGGGGCGTGAGCAATCAGCCCCAGCATTTT.

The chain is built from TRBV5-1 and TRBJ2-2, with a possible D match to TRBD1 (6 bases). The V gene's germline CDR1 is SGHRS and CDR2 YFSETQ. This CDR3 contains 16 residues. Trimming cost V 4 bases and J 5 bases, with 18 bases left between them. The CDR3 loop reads CASSPKQGGKTGELFF. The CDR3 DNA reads TGCGCCAGCAGCCCGAAACAGGGTGGGAAGACCGGGGAGCTGTTTTTT.

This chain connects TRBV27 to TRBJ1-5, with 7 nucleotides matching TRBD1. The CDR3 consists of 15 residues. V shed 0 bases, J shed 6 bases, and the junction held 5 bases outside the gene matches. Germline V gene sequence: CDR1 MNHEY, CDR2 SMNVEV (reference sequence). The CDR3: CASSLSPQGVQPQHF. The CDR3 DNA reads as TGTGCCAGCAGTTTATCGCCCCAGGGGGTTCAGCCCCAGCATTTT.

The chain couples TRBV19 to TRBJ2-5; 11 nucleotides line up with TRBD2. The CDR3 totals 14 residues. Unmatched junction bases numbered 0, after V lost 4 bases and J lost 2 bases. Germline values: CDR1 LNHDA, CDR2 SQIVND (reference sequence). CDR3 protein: CASSTSGGQETQYF. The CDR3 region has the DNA TGTGCCAGTAGTACTAGCGGGGGGCAAGAGACCCAGTACTTC.

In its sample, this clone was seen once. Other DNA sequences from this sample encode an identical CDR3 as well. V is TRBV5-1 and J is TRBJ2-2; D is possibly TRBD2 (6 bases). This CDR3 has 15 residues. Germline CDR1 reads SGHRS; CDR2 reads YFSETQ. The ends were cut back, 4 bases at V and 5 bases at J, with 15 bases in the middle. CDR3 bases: TGCGCCAGCAGCCTGGGGCAGGGAGGAACCGGGGAGCTGTTTTTT. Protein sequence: CASSLGQGGTGELFF.

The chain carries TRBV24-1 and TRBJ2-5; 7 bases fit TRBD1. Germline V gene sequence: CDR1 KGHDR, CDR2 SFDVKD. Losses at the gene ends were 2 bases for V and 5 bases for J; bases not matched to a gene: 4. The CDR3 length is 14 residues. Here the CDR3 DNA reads TGTGCCACCAGTGATTGGACAGGCGGGGAGACCCAGTACTTC. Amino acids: CATSDWTGGETQYF.